This record concerns one T cell receptor beta chain sequence. Germline values: CDR1 SGHTA, CDR2 FQGTGA. The CDR3 extends over 17 amino acids. The V segment lost 4 bases and the J segment 4 bases; nucleotides outside the gene matches: 12. This entry comes from a study of blood T cell repertoires in COVID-19. Study-wide context: COVID-19 samples from acute and convalescent phases originated in the United States, Italy and Spain. Nucleic acid was either cDNA or gDNA, and it came from T cells, B-cell-depleted T cells, or PBMCs.

In the source study's methods: From reference gene primer amplification, estimates of nucleated cell counts were derived. Sequencing used immunoSEQ multiplex PCR; TCRdb keeps in-frame clones, though not all of them. Clonal size and the V and J genes are those of that table, whereas D and trimming came from the DNA. The repertoire holds some 70,000 clones, with 80% as singletons. This rearrangement joins TRBV7-3 to TRBJ2-1, with 8 bases matching TRBD2. Sequenced: peripheral blood. The receptor was derived from a human donor in a cohort sampled during active COVID-19. In DNA form, the CDR3 reads TGTGCCAGCAGCTCAGGACCTTATAGCGGGACATACAATGAGCAGTTCTTC. Its protein product is CASSSGPYSGTYNEQFF.